The 18 T cell receptor beta chains given below trace back to one sample, sequenced in a study of T-cell reconstitution after alpha-beta-depleted transplantation in children. Unique molecular identifiers were used to barcode this TCRbeta library. TCRdb itself ran the PCR reads through MiXCR, one entry per CDR3 protein. The table has 440,000 or so distinct CDR3 sequences, about a tenth seen once. The material was PBMCs from the stem cell graft donor, obtained from the stem cell graft. The receptors were gathered from a human donor who donated a stem cell graft to a child with acute myeloid leukemia.

This clonotype was counted between two and nine times. This chain uses TRBV9 with TRBJ2-2; tentatively, D is TRBD1 (5 bases). Germline CDR1 SGDLS, CDR2 YYNGEE. V shed 2 bases and J shed 0 bases, with 11 bases lying between them. The CDR3 is made up of 16 amino acids. The CDR3 region is CASSVYRITNTGELFF. The CDR3 region has the DNA TGTGCCAGCAGCGTCTACAGGATTACGAACACCGGGGAGCTGTTTTTT.

The rearrangement joins TRBV20-1 to TRBJ2-1, with D perhaps TRBD2 (6 bases). The CDR3 sequence is 18 residues long. Germline V gives CDR1 DFQATT, CDR2 SNEGSKA (reference sequence). Trimming left V 3 bases short and J 4 bases short, with 25 bases between. The CDR3 DNA reads TGCAGTGCTAGTTCCCGGGCGGCGCGGGATAAGGGGTACAATGAGCAGTTCTTC. Its protein product is CSASSRAARDKGYNEQFF.

This clonotype was found a few times. This chain uses TRBV25-1 with TRBJ2-7, with 9 bases that match TRBD2. This CDR3 has 14 residues. J gave up 0 bases and V 7 bases, and 4 bases lay outside the gene matches. Germline values: CDR1 MGHDK, CDR2 SYGVNS. CDR3 DNA: TGTGCCAGCAAGCTGGGACTAGCCTCCTACGAGCAGTACGTC. Its protein is CASKLGLASYEQYV.

This clonotype was seen more than once but under ten times. The chain employs TRBV29-1 and TRBJ1-3, with D possibly being TRBD1 (5 bases). The V and J ends lost 6 bases and 0 bases respectively, with 6 bases between them. CDR3 length: 12 residues. From germline, CDR1 is SQVTM and CDR2 ANQGSEA. Here the CDR3 DNA reads TGCAGCGTGACAGACTCTGGAAACACCATATATTTT. As protein: CSVTDSGNTIYF.

V and J are TRBV9 and TRBJ1-2, with a possible D match to TRBD1 (5 bases). The CDR3 has 15 amino acids. CDR1 SGDLS and CDR2 YYNGEE come from the germline V gene. V was cut by 4 bases and J by 1 base, with 14 bases left in between. The CDR3, as DNA: TGTGCCAGCAGCAACCGACAGTCACTTAACTATGGCTACACCTTC. Protein product: CASSNRQSLNYGYTF.

In this sample, this clonotype turned up a few times. CDR3 amino acids: CASSFNQGDYEQYF. CDR3 nucleotide sequence: TGTGCCAGCAGCTTCAATCAGGGGGACTACGAGCAGTACTTC. The rearrangement uses TRBV7-3 and TRBJ2-7; the match to TRBD1 covers 7 bases. After removal of 3 bases from V and 3 bases from J, the junction contained 5 bases not matched to a gene. This CDR3 comprises 14 residues. Germline values: CDR1 SGHTA, CDR2 FQGTGA.

This clonotype was counted between two and nine times. The genes are TRBV12-3 or TRBV12-4 and TRBJ1-4, with D tentatively TRBD1 (6 bases). There are 15 residues in the CDR3. V lost 4 bases and J 4 bases, leaving 13 bases between the germline ends. The CDR3 reads CASSSPGQRNEKLFF. The CDR3 bases are TGTGCCAGCAGTTCGCCGGGACAACGTAATGAAAAACTGTTTTTT.

This clonotype was counted a few times. The chain recombines TRBV11-2 with TRBJ2-1; no clear D gene. V gave up 1 base and J gave up 8 bases, with 9 bases separating them. The CDR3 sequence is 13 residues long. Germline CDR1 reads SGHAT; CDR2 reads FQNNGV. The CDR3 spells CASSLVRSDEQFF. The CDR3 nucleotides are TGTGCCAGCAGCTTAGTTCGGTCCGATGAGCAGTTCTTC.

This clonotype was picked up a small number of times. The chain combines TRBV20-1 with TRBJ2-3, with D uncertain. The germline V and J ends were trimmed by 6 bases and 2 bases, with 9 bases remaining between them. The V gene's germline CDR1 is DFQATT and CDR2 SNEGSKA (reference sequence). This CDR3 is 12 amino acids long. CDR3 loop: CSANENTDTQYF. As DNA, the CDR3 is TGCAGTGCGAACGAGAACACAGATACGCAGTATTTT.

This clonotype was seen a few times. This chain links TRBV20-1 with TRBJ2-1, with 9 bases matching TRBD2. Germline V gene data show CDR1 as DFQATT and CDR2 as SNEGSKA (reference sequence). The ends lost 2 bases at V and 8 bases at J; junction bases unmatched: 10. CDR3 length equals 15 residues. The CDR3 DNA reads as TGCAGTGCTAGATTTAGCGGGGGCGTAAGTGATGAGCAGTTCTTC. Translating gives CSARFSGGVSDEQFF.

This sequence joins TRBV5-1 and TRBJ1-5; 9 nucleotides line up with TRBD1. CDR3 length: 14 amino acids. Germline CDR1 and CDR2: SGHRS and YFSETQ. V lost 4 bases and J lost 8; bases outside the gene matches: 7. For the CDR3, the DNA is TGCGCCAGCAGCCTACAGGGGGCTGGGGAGCCCCAGCATTTT. This gives the protein CASSLQGAGEPQHF. Using reference TRBV5-1 and TRBJ1-5 for the parts outside the CDR3, the full variable domain is KAGVTQTPRYLIKTRGQQVTLSCSPISGHRSVSWYQQTPGQGLQFLFEYFSETQRNKGNFPGRFSGRQFSNSRSEMNVSTLELGDSALYLCASSLQGAGEPQHFGDGTRLSIL.

This sequence joins TRBV29-1 and TRBJ1-1; no definite D call. The CDR3 has 12 residues. With 4 bases removed from V and 0 bases from J, the gap between germline ends came to 6 bases. Germline V lookup: CDR1 SQVTM, CDR2 ANQGSEA. CDR3 coding DNA: TGCAGCGTTGGAAGGTTGAACACTGAAGCTTTCTTT. Translating gives CSVGRLNTEAFF.

The genes are TRBV7-9 and TRBJ2-7, with 11 nucleotides matching TRBD1. The V gene's germline CDR1 is SEHNR and CDR2 FQNEAQ (reference sequence). V gave up 5 bases and J gave up 1 base; unmatched junction bases: 4. The CDR3 runs to 15 residues. Here the CDR3 reads CASSGGTGGSYEQYF. CDR3 nucleotides: TGTGCCAGCAGCGGGGGGACAGGGGGTTCCTACGAGCAGTACTTC.

This clonotype was observed a handful of times. This chain links TRBV7-9 with TRBJ2-7; TRBD1 matches 11 bases. Germline assignment: CDR1 SEHNR and CDR2 FQNEAQ (reference sequence). The CDR3 runs 15 residues. The V segment lost 5 bases and the J segment 0 bases; nucleotides outside the gene matches: 3. The CDR3 reads CASSRDRGTSYEQYF. CDR3 DNA: TGTGCCAGCAGCCGGGACAGGGGGACCTCCTACGAGCAGTACTTC.

This clonotype was counted between two and nine times. The V gene is TRBV29-1, the J gene TRBJ2-5; D may be TRBD1 or TRBD2 (5 bases each). V was cut by 1 base and J by 2 bases, with 8 bases left in between. Germline values: CDR1 SQVTM, CDR2 ANQGSEA. This CDR3 is 13 amino acids long. In nucleotides, the CDR3 is TGCAGCGTTGAAGGGGGGTGGCAAGAGACCCAGTACTTC. This encodes CSVEGGWQETQYF.

Note on this clonotype: At one boundary the junction diverges from the germline segment, which might be a read error. Written as DNA, the CDR3 is TGTGCCAGCAGCCAAGTTGGGCCAGGTAATGACCAGTTCTTC. Protein sequence: CASSQVGPGNDQFF. J is TRBJ2-1 and V is TRBV4-2; no clear D. The germline gives CDR1 LGHNA, CDR2 YNFKEQ. This CDR3 has 14 residues.

This chain connects TRBV7-9 to TRBJ2-5; D is unclear. CDR3 size: 12 residues. Between the trimmed V and J ends, which lost 3 bases and 5 bases, there was a span of 7 bases. CDR1 and CDR2 (germline): SEHNR, FQNEAQ (reference sequence). The CDR3 region has the DNA TGTGCCAGCAGCTTTTCAGTGGAGACCCAGTACTTC. Its translation: CASSFSVETQYF.

The sample holds a few counts of this clonotype. The genes are TRBV5-1 and TRBJ1-2; 9 bases map to TRBD1. The CDR3 contains 16 residues. CDR1 is SGHRS and CDR2 is YFSETQ in the germline V gene. V lost 3 bases, J lost 5 bases, and 11 bases stayed unmatched. CDR3 region: CASSSDPGTGRYGYTF. CDR3 sequence (DNA): TGCGCCAGCAGCTCGGACCCCGGGACAGGGAGATATGGCTACACCTTC.